What follows are 15 T cell receptor beta chains derived from one specimen sequenced in a study of chemoradiotherapy in HPV16-positive cancers. Clones were read by immunoSEQ multiplex PCR, and TCRdb kept only the in-frame ones, dropping some. The table has about 39,000 clones, around 82% seen once. Material: blood, obtained from a patient who underwent chemoradiotherapy. All receptors come from a human donor with HPV-associated anogenital cancer.

The chain combines TRBV29-1 with TRBJ1-2, with D uncertain. This CDR3 region has 12 residues. Germline CDR1 reads SQVTM; CDR2 reads ANQGSEA. V was clipped by 4 bases and J by 1 base, with 7 bases between them. The CDR3 bases are TGCAGCGTTGTAGGCGGTAACTATGGCTACACCTTC. This sequence encodes CSVVGGNYGYTF. The variable domain in full, with the rest retrieved from reference TRBV29-1 and TRBJ1-2, is SAVISQKPSRDICQRGTSLTIQCQVDSQVTMMFWYRQQPGQSLTLIATANQGSEATYESGFVIDKFPISRPNLTFSTLTVSNMSPEDSSIYLCSVVGGNYGYTFGSGTRLTVV.

The V call is TRBV19, the J call TRBJ2-1; 9 bases line up with TRBD1. Germline loops: CDR1 LNHDA, CDR2 SQIVND (reference sequence). J lost 6 bases, V lost 1 base, and 10 bases had no gene match. CDR3 length: 17 amino acids. CDR3 sequence: CASSIVWKETGGNEQFF. Written as DNA, the CDR3 is TGTGCCAGTAGTATAGTGTGGAAGGAGACAGGGGGCAATGAGCAGTTCTTC.

This chain links TRBV5-5 with TRBJ1-1; no definite D call. From germline, CDR1 is SGHKS and CDR2 YYEKEE (reference sequence). The CDR3 contains 11 residues. The germline V and J ends were trimmed by 1 base and 2 bases, with 0 bases remaining between them. The CDR3 reads CASSLNTEAFF. The CDR3 DNA is TGTGCCAGCAGCTTGAACACTGAAGCTTTCTTT.

This chain connects TRBV9 to TRBJ2-1; perhaps TRBD2 as D (6 bases). The CDR3 is made up of 13 amino acids. Trimming left V 3 bases short and J 6 bases short, with 10 bases between. Germline assignment: CDR1 SGDLS and CDR2 YYNGEE. CDR3 sequence: CASSATSSNEQFF. In DNA, the CDR3 is TGTGCCAGCAGCGCTACTAGCTCCAATGAGCAGTTCTTC.

J is TRBJ2-7 and V is TRBV5-1; possible D gene TRBD2, 6 bases. The germline V and J ends were trimmed by 5 bases and 0 bases, with 15 bases remaining between them. Germline loops: CDR1 SGHRS, CDR2 YFSETQ. The CDR3 has 15 amino acids. The CDR3 DNA reads as TGCGCCAGCAGAGACTCCGGGGGAAGCTCCTACGAGCAGTACTTC. Translating gives CASRDSGGSSYEQYF.

The chain joins TRBV5-6 to TRBJ2-3; D is possibly TRBD2 (7 bases). V lost 0 bases to trimming and J lost 9 bases, with 17 bases between them. Looked up from germline, CDR1 is SGHDT and CDR2 is YYEEEE. CDR3 length: 15 residues. DNA for the CDR3: TGTGCCAGCAGCTTGGAAGGGGGGGCAACCGTCACGCAGTATTTT. It is translated as CASSLEGGATVTQYF.

The CDR3 here is CASSEELNTEAFF. The CDR3 DNA is TGCGCCAGCAGCGAGGAGTTGAACACTGAAGCTTTCTTT. The chain combines TRBV5-1 with TRBJ1-1; D is undetermined. V was pared by 4 bases and J by 0 bases, with 7 bases between. This CDR3 has 13 amino acids. CDR1 is SGHRS, CDR2 YFSETQ, per germline.

The V and J genes are TRBV2 and TRBJ2-2; 9 bases agree with TRBD1. V gave up 11 bases and J gave up 4 bases; unmatched junction bases: 5. This CDR3 is 13 amino acids long. Germline values: CDR1 SNHLY, CDR2 FYNNEI. The CDR3 DNA reads TGTGCCGGGAGGGACAGGGCCACCGGGGAGCTGTTTTTT. It codes for CAGRDRATGELFF.

The rearrangement joins TRBV7-8 to TRBJ1-3; possibly TRBD1 for D (5 bases). Germline V gives CDR1 SGHVS, CDR2 FQNEAQ. Trimming stripped 5 bases from V and 0 bases from J, with 8 bases between. The CDR3 has 14 residues. CDR3 nucleotides: TGTGCCAGCAGCCGGGGGAGCTCTGGAAACACCATATATTTT. Its translation is CASSRGSSGNTIYF.

This sequence joins TRBV4-3 and TRBJ2-2; perhaps TRBD2 as D (5 bases). CDR1 is LGHNA, CDR2 YSLEER, per germline. This CDR3 is 15 amino acids long. V shed 1 base and J shed 5 bases, with 11 bases lying between them. This chain's CDR3 is CASSQVPGSTGELFF. The CDR3 bases are TGCGCCAGCAGCCAAGTGCCGGGGAGTACCGGGGAGCTGTTTTTT.

The chain recombines TRBV6-1 with TRBJ2-7; 7 bases line up with TRBD2. CDR3 length equals 15 residues. The J segment lost 5 bases and the V segment lost 2 bases, leaving 9 bases of the junction unmatched. CDR1 is MNHNS and CDR2 is SASEGT in the germline V gene. In DNA form, the CDR3 reads TGTGCCAGCAGTGAAAATGCGGGGGTCCAGGACGAGCAGTACTTC. Its protein is CASSENAGVQDEQYF.

The J gene is TRBJ1-2, the V gene TRBV5-1; 9 nucleotides agree with TRBD1. Germline CDR1 reads SGHRS; CDR2 reads YFSETQ. The CDR3 extends over 14 amino acids. V shed 5 bases, J shed 3 bases, and the junction held 5 bases outside the gene matches. As DNA, the CDR3 is TGCGCCAGCAGGAAACAGGGGGCAGACTATGGCTACACCTTC. Its translation: CASRKQGADYGYTF.

The CDR3 loop reads CASSPSPRGSEKLFF. CDR3 DNA sequence: TGTGCCAGCAGCCCAAGTCCCCGGGGATCTGAAAAACTGTTTTTT. V is TRBV5-4 and J is TRBJ1-4; unclear D gene. The V gene lost 4 bases and the J gene lost 7 bases, with 17 bases spanning the gap. This CDR3 has 15 amino acids. CDR1 SGHNT and CDR2 YYREEE come from the germline V gene (reference sequence).

The chain carries TRBV18 and TRBJ2-7; 8 bases are a match to TRBD1. The trim removed 8 bases at V and 7 bases at J, leaving 16 bases unmatched. CDR1 KGHSH and CDR2 LQKENI come from the germline V gene. The CDR3 is 15 amino acids. The CDR3 coding sequence is TGTGCCAGCACCTGGACAGGGAGTAATGATCCGGAGCAGTACTTC. Amino acids: CASTWTGSNDPEQYF.

This chain joins TRBV7-9 and TRBJ2-1; D is undetermined. This CDR3 has 13 residues. Germline CDR1 is SEHNR and CDR2 is FQNEAQ (reference sequence). Trimming took 1 base from V and 5 from J, leaving 6 bases between them. The CDR3 loop reads CASSLEGNNEQFF. In nucleotides, the CDR3 is TGTGCCAGCAGCTTAGAAGGGAACAATGAGCAGTTCTTC.